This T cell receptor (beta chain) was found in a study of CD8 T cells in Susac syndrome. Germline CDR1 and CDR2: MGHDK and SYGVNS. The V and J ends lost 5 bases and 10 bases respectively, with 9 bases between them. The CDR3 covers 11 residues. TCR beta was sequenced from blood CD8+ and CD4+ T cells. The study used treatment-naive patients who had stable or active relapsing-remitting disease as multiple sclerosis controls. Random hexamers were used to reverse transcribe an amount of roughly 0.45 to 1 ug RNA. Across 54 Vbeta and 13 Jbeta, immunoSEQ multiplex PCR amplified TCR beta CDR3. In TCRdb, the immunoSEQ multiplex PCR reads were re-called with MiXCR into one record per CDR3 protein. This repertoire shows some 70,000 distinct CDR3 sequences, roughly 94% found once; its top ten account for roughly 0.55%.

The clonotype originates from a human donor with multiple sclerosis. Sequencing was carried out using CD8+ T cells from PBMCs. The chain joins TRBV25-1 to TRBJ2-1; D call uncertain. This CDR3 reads CASSPTEEQFF. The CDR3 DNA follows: TGTGCCAGCAGTCCCACAGAGGAGCAGTTCTTC.